These 29 T cell receptor beta chains came from one sample sequenced in a study of T-cell reconstitution after alpha-beta-depleted transplantation in children. Unique molecular identifiers were incorporated during preparation of the TCRbeta library. Via MiXCR, TCRdb re-called the PCR reads, giving one row per CDR3 protein. The sample carries roughly 400,000 distinct CDR3 sequences, approximately 42% recorded once. This specimen was PBMCs, taken before TCRalphabeta/CD19-depleted stem cell transplant. These receptors were obtained from a girl aged 2 to 9 with aplastic anemia, due to receive a stem cell transplant.

The V and J genes are TRBV5-4 and TRBJ2-5; the D is unclear. The germline gives CDR1 SGHNT, CDR2 YYREEE (reference sequence). V lost 4 bases and J 1 base, leaving 14 bases between the germline ends. The length of the CDR3 is 15 residues. The DNA of the CDR3 is TGTGCCAGCAGCCTCGCTTCGGGCTTCCAAGAGACCCAGTACTTC. Translation: CASSLASGFQETQYF.

The rearrangement uses TRBV5-1 and TRBJ2-7; 7 positions match TRBD2. CDR3 length equals 16 residues. CDR1 and CDR2 (germline): SGHRS, YFSETQ. V trimming: 4 bases; J trimming: 5 bases; junction bases outside the gene matches: 15. CDR3 loop: CASSPEIAGRIDEQYF. As DNA, the CDR3 is TGCGCCAGCAGCCCAGAAATAGCGGGCAGGATCGACGAGCAGTACTTC.

The J gene is TRBJ1-2, the V gene TRBV12-3 or TRBV12-4; 7 positions match TRBD1. The CDR3 is 16 residues long. With 6 bases clipped from V and 4 bases from J, the junction kept 14 bases outside the gene matches. The CDR3 region is CASRSVGGQSFYGYTF. CDR3 nucleotide sequence: TGTGCCAGCAGATCAGTGGGGGGACAGAGCTTCTATGGCTACACCTTC.

This clonotype appeared a single time. The V and J genes are TRBV7-2 and TRBJ2-7; D is possibly TRBD1 or TRBD2 (5 bases each). Germline lookup yields CDR1 SGHTA and CDR2 FQGNSA. Trimming took 5 bases from V and 12 from J, leaving 17 bases between them. This CDR3 region has 12 residues. CDR3 loop: CASSHGDRPRYF. DNA of the CDR3: TGTGCCAGCAGCCATGGGGACCGCCCGAGGTACTTC.

V usage is TRBV5-1 and J usage is TRBJ1-3, with D possibly matching TRBD1 (6 bases). V lost 0 bases and J lost 11, with 33 bases in between. CDR3 length equals 20 residues. Per germline, CDR1 SGHRS and CDR2 YFSETQ. CDR3 sequence (DNA): TGCGCCAGCAGCTTGGCCGAACAGGGAAGAGTCCGACCCTCTCCGAGCCCCATATATTTT. This gives the protein CASSLAEQGRVRPSPSPIYF.

J is TRBJ2-5 and V is TRBV6-1; D perhaps matches TRBD1 (6 bases). The germline V gene encodes CDR1 MNHNS and CDR2 SASEGT. The CDR3 spans 12 residues. The ends were cut back, 6 bases at V and 4 bases at J, with 9 bases in the middle. DNA of the CDR3: TGTGCCAGCAGGGACAGTCCAGAGACCCAGTACTTC. This translates into CASRDSPETQYF.

This clonotype was observed many times. The genes are TRBV6-1 and TRBJ2-4, with D possibly matching TRBD2 (5 bases). Germline V CDR1 and CDR2: MNHNS, SASEGT. This CDR3 has 15 amino acids. V was trimmed by 6 bases and J by 1 base, leaving 13 bases between them. The chain's CDR3 is CASSDLALAKNIQYF. CDR3 in DNA: TGTGCCAGCAGCGATCTAGCTCTGGCCAAAAACATTCAGTACTTC.

The table lists this clonotype with many counts. The chain combines TRBV13 with TRBJ2-6; TRBD2 matches at 7 bases. Looked up from germline, CDR1 is PRHDT and CDR2 is FYEKMQ (reference sequence). The length of the CDR3 is 17 residues. J lost 3 bases, V lost 5 bases, and 10 bases had no gene match. CDR3 sequence: CASSRWTGGYGANVLTF. The CDR3 DNA reads TGTGCCAGCAGCCGATGGACGGGGGGTTATGGGGCCAACGTCCTGACTTTC.

The chain has TRBV25-1 and TRBJ2-2; 8 bases are a match to TRBD1. CDR3 size: 15 residues. Trimming took 2 bases from V and 3 from J; bases not matched to a gene: 2. Germline CDR1 reads MGHDK; CDR2 reads SYGVNS. CDR3 sequence: CASSEQGAYTGELFF. CDR3 nucleotide sequence: TGTGCCAGCAGTGAACAGGGGGCCTACACCGGGGAGCTGTTTTTT. Full variable domain (remainder filled in from reference TRBV25-1 and TRBJ2-2): EADIYQTPRYLVIGTGKKITLECSQTMGHDKMYWYQQDPGMELHLIHYSYGVNSTEKGDLSSESTVSRIRTEHFPLTLESARPSHTSQYLCASSEQGAYTGELFFGEGSRLTVL.

V is TRBV4-2 and J is TRBJ1-1; a weak D match, TRBD1 (6 bases). V was shortened by 4 bases and J by 1 base, with 19 bases between the two germline ends. Per the germline V gene, CDR1 is LGHNA and CDR2 is YNFKEQ. The CDR3 sequence is 17 residues long. CDR3 nucleotide sequence: TGTGCCAGCAGCCCCGGACTGGAGACGGGGGCGAACACTGAAGCTTTCTTT. Its translation is CASSPGLETGANTEAFF.

As to this clonotype: The junction does not match germline at one end; this may be a read error. The rearrangement uses TRBV5-1 and TRBJ2-2; unclear D gene. This CDR3 spans 15 amino acids. Germline V gene sequence: CDR1 SGHRS, CDR2 YFSETQ. CDR3 loop: CATSQLRSSQGELFF. Here the CDR3 DNA reads TGCGCCACCAGCCAGCTCAGATCATCCCAGGGGGAGCTGTTTTTT. Combining the CDR3 with reference TRBV5-1 and TRBJ2-2 gives the whole variable domain KAGVTQTPRYLIKTRGQQVTLSCSPISGHRSVSWYQQTPGQGLQFLFEYFSETQRNKGNFPGRFSGRQFSNSRSEMNVSTLELGDSALYLCATSQLRSSQGELFFGEGSRLTVL.

This clonotype was seen ten or more times. This chain joins TRBV20-1 and TRBJ2-3, with no clear D. The CDR3 sequence is 16 residues long. The V end lost 0 bases, the J end lost 4 bases, and 17 bases lay between the germline ends. Germline V gene data show CDR1 as DFQATT and CDR2 as SNEGSKA (reference sequence). CDR3 amino acids: CSARDRSFPSADTQYF. In nucleotides, the CDR3 is TGCAGTGCTAGAGATCGGTCTTTCCCGTCCGCAGATACGCAGTATTTT.

This clonotype was seen ten or more times. This rearrangement joins TRBV7-9 to TRBJ2-3; TRBD1 is a possible D gene (6 bases). Trimming cost V 2 bases and J 1 base, with 7 bases left between them. Per the germline V gene, CDR1 is SEHNR and CDR2 is FQNEAQ (reference sequence). This CDR3 is 14 amino acids long. The chain's CDR3 is CASSLRQGTDTQYF. The CDR3 DNA reads as TGTGCCAGCAGCTTAAGACAGGGCACAGATACGCAGTATTTT.

This clonotype has only a few counts. The chain joins TRBV5-1 to TRBJ2-7; 7 bases are a match to TRBD1. Trimming cost V 5 bases and J 2 bases; bases outside gene matches: 10. Germline CDR1 is SGHRS and CDR2 is YFSETQ. The CDR3 loop spans 15 amino acids. This chain's CDR3 is CASRCEGTATYEQYF. DNA of the CDR3: TGCGCCAGCAGATGTGAAGGGACAGCCACCTACGAGCAGTACTTC.

V usage is TRBV20-1 and J usage is TRBJ1-1; D is ambiguous. V was cut by 3 bases and J by 8 bases, with 13 bases left in between. The germline V gene encodes CDR1 DFQATT and CDR2 SNEGSKA (reference sequence). The CDR3 length is 12 residues. The CDR3 DNA follows: TGCAGTGCTAGTAGGGCAGGTCGGGAAGCTTTCTTT. Translated, it gives CSASRAGREAFF.

The chain links TRBV28 to TRBJ2-3; perhaps TRBD1 as D (7 bases). CDR3 length: 13 amino acids. Germline V gives CDR1 MDHEN, CDR2 SYDVKM. Deletions cut 6 bases from V and 4 bases from J, with 11 bases between. CDR3 sequence reads: CASRGRGADTQYF. The CDR3 region has the DNA TGTGCCAGCAGGGGCAGGGGGGCAGATACGCAGTATTTT.

This clonotype was recorded at least ten times. The chain uses TRBV19 and TRBJ1-1, with TRBD1 matching over 9 bases. CDR1 is LNHDA, CDR2 SQIVND, per germline (reference sequence). This CDR3 contains 14 residues. With V trimmed by 7 bases and J by 10 bases, 13 bases remained unmatched. CDR3 DNA sequence: TGTGCCAGTACCTCAACCCCTGGGACAGGGCGAGCTTTCTTT. It translates to CASTSTPGTGRAFF.

This clonotype turned up a few times. The chain links TRBV11-2 to TRBJ1-4; the match to TRBD1 covers 8 bases. The V gene end was trimmed by 1 base and the J gene end by 3 bases; junction bases not matched to a gene: 1. Germline CDR1 SGHAT, CDR2 FQNNGV. The CDR3 runs 15 residues. In DNA, the CDR3 is TGTGCCAGCAGCTTAGCAGGGGGCTCTAATGAAAAACTGTTTTTT. The encoded protein is CASSLAGGSNEKLFF.

The chain uses TRBV20-1 and TRBJ2-7, with D unresolved. The CDR3 sequence is 18 residues long. V was clipped by 0 bases and J by 2 bases, with 23 bases between them. Germline CDR1 reads DFQATT; CDR2 reads SNEGSKA (reference sequence). CDR3 sequence reads: CSARDLRSGSTSAYEQYF. The CDR3 coding sequence is TGCAGTGCTAGAGATCTCAGGAGTGGATCCACCTCGGCCTACGAGCAGTACTTC.

V usage is TRBV3-1 and J usage is TRBJ1-3, with D perhaps TRBD1 (5 bases). The CDR3 extends over 13 amino acids. V lost 3 bases and J lost 4, with 7 bases in between. Germline V gene lookup returns CDR1 LGHDT and CDR2 YNNKEL (reference sequence). CDR3 loop: CASSQNRGNTIYF. CDR3 DNA: TGTGCCAGCAGCCAGAACAGGGGAAACACCATATATTTT.

There are many counts of this clonotype. The chain combines TRBV11-2 with TRBJ2-2, with D tentatively TRBD1 or TRBD2 (5 bases each). The V end was cut by 1 base, the J end by 4 bases, with 7 bases between. Germline V gene data show CDR1 as SGHAT and CDR2 as FQNNGV. The CDR3 covers 14 residues. The DNA for the CDR3 is TGTGCCAGCAGCTTAGGGGACGGCACCGGGGAGCTGTTTTTT. Translating it yields CASSLGDGTGELFF.

Only a few counts were recorded for this clonotype. The CDR3 sequence is CASSEEGPYEQYF. CDR3 in DNA: TGTGCCAGCTCAGAAGAAGGACCCTACGAGCAGTACTTC. The chain employs TRBV18 and TRBJ2-7; D unresolved. Between the trimmed V and J ends, which lost 5 bases and 2 bases, there was a span of 10 bases. The CDR3 has 13 residues. Germline CDR1 reads KGHSH; CDR2 reads LQKENI.

CDR3 amino acids: CACQGSTDTQYF. For the CDR3, the DNA is TGTGCATGTCAGGGAAGCACAGATACGCAGTATTTT. The V gene is TRBV15, the J gene TRBJ2-3; tentative D call: TRBD1 (5 bases). CDR1 and CDR2 from the germline V gene are LNHNV and YYDKDF (reference sequence). The CDR3 sequence is 12 residues long. Full variable domain (rest looked up from reference TRBV15 and TRBJ2-3): DAMVIQNPRYQVTQFGKPVTLSCSQTLNHNVMYWYQQKSSQAPKLLFHYYDKDFNNEADTPDNFQSRRPNTSFCFLDIRSPGLGDTAMYLCACQGSTDTQYFGPGTRLTVL.

The V and J genes are TRBV20-1 and TRBJ1-4, with 8 bases fitting TRBD1. CDR3 size: 14 residues. Losses at the gene ends were 6 bases for V and 5 bases for J; bases not matched to a gene: 8. Germline CDR1 DFQATT, CDR2 SNEGSKA (reference sequence). The chain's CDR3 is CSASRGRENEKLFF. The DNA of the CDR3 is TGCAGTGCGAGCAGGGGGCGGGAAAATGAAAAACTGTTTTTT.

This clonotype was counted a few times. The chain links TRBV6-2 or TRBV6-3 to TRBJ2-2, with 7 bases lining up with TRBD2. The CDR3 extends over 13 amino acids. The trim removed 6 bases at V and 5 bases at J, leaving 3 bases unmatched. Germline values: CDR1 MNHEY, CDR2 SVGEGT. The CDR3 protein is CASRGTTTGELFF. The CDR3 DNA is TGTGCCAGCAGAGGGACTACAACCGGGGAGCTGTTTTTT.

There are a few counts of this clonotype. The gene calls are TRBV11-2 and TRBJ2-3, with TRBD2 matching 13 bases. This CDR3 comprises 16 residues. Germline lookup yields CDR1 SGHAT and CDR2 FQNNGV. The V segment lost 5 bases and the J segment 4 bases; nucleotides outside the gene matches: 6. CDR3: CASSPRTSGSADTQYF. Written as DNA, the CDR3 is TGTGCCAGCAGCCCGAGGACTAGCGGGAGTGCAGATACGCAGTATTTT.

The gene calls are TRBV5-1 and TRBJ2-7; TRBD1 aligns across 9 bases. J lost 5 bases, V lost 3 bases, and 9 bases had no gene match. CDR3 size: 15 residues. The germline V gene encodes CDR1 SGHRS and CDR2 YFSETQ. The DNA of the CDR3 is TGCGCCAGCAGCTCTTCGACAGGGGGGGGGGACGAGCAGTACTTC. Its translation is CASSSSTGGGDEQYF.

This rearrangement joins TRBV6-4 to TRBJ2-1; 7 bases map to TRBD2. The CDR3 totals 16 residues. CDR1 and CDR2 (germline): MRHNA, SNTAGT. The J segment lost 4 bases and the V segment lost 3 bases, leaving 9 bases of the junction unmatched. CDR3 nucleotide sequence: TGTGCCAGCAGTGATATTGGCGGGAGTACGTACAATGAGCAGTTCTTC. Protein product: CASSDIGGSTYNEQFF.

V is TRBV12-3 or TRBV12-4 and J is TRBJ2-3; D is uncertain. This CDR3 spans 13 amino acids. V lost 3 bases, J lost 1 base, and 5 bases lay in between. The CDR3 nucleotides are TGTGCCAGCAGTTTTATTGGCACAGATACGCAGTATTTT. It specifies CASSFIGTDTQYF.